A selection of T cell receptor beta chains follows, all from one sample in a study of OX40 agonist ivuxolimab in advanced cancers. The table came from immunoSEQ multiplex PCR; TCRdb's copy has only in-frame clones and leaves some out. The data hold 55,000 to 70,000 clones, with 84% observed a single time. The sequencing here drew on CD4+ or CD8+ T cells sorted from blood, taken in a trial of the OX40 agonist ivuxolimab. The receptors stem from an adult with an advanced solid tumor such as melanoma, head and neck, liver or kidney cancer. The CDR3 runs from the conserved cysteine through the conserved F or W. D genes are given only for firm matches. Clone size is not always given. Where it is, it says once, few, many or a class for expanded clones.

d_call: NA; j_call: TRBJ2-7; v_call: TRBV4-1; clone_size: NA; cdr3_nt: TGCGCCAGCAGCCAAGGGGTTAGGTGGGGGACCAACTACGAGCAGTACTTC; cdr3_aa: CASSQGVRWGTNYEQYF
d_call: NA; j_call: TRBJ2-3; v_call: TRBV5-6; clone_size: NA; cdr3_nt: TGTGCCAGCAGCTTCGGAGTGGCGACAGATACGCAGTATTTT; cdr3_aa: CASSFGVATDTQYF
d_call: TRBD1; j_call: TRBJ1-6; v_call: TRBV28; clone_size: NA; cdr3_nt: TGTGCCAGCAGTCCCGCCGGGACAGGGGGTTTTATCGGAAATTCACCCCTCCACTTT; cdr3_aa: CASSPAGTGGFIGNSPLHF
d_call: NA; j_call: TRBJ1-5; v_call: TRBV7-8; clone_size: NA; cdr3_nt: TGTGCCAGCAGCTCTGACAGGTTTCAAGCGGGTAGCAATCAGCCCCAGCATTTT; cdr3_aa: CASSSDRFQAGSNQPQHF
d_call: NA; j_call: TRBJ2-5; v_call: TRBV7-3; clone_size: NA; cdr3_nt: TGTGCCAGCAGCTTGGATCGAACTACGGAGACCCAGTACTTC; cdr3_aa: CASSLDRTTETQYF
d_call: TRBD2; j_call: TRBJ2-1; v_call: TRBV7-2; clone_size: NA; cdr3_nt: TGTGCCAGCAGCCTCCGGACTAGCGGGGATTACAATGAGCAGTTCTTC; cdr3_aa: CASSLRTSGDYNEQFF
d_call: NA; j_call: TRBJ1-4; v_call: TRBV28; clone_size: NA; cdr3_nt: TGTGCCAGCAAAGTAAGAATTAATGAAAAACTGTTTTTT; cdr3_aa: CASKVRINEKLFF
d_call: TRBD1; j_call: TRBJ2-5; v_call: TRBV19; clone_size: NA; cdr3_nt: TGTGCCAGTAGTCTGCGACAGGGCCAAGAGACCCAGTACTTC; cdr3_aa: CASSLRQGQETQYF
d_call: NA; j_call: TRBJ2-2; v_call: TRBV30; clone_size: NA; cdr3_nt: TGTGCCTGGGGGTCAGTGGGGGAGCTGTTTTTT; cdr3_aa: CAWGSVGELFF
d_call: NA; j_call: TRBJ1-2; v_call: TRBV28; clone_size: once; cdr3_nt: TGTGCCAGCAGTGAACAGGGCCCCTATGGCTACACCTTC; cdr3_aa: CASSEQGPYGYTF
d_call: TRBD1; j_call: TRBJ2-1; v_call: TRBV29-1; clone_size: few; cdr3_nt: TGCAGCGTTGTTGAGACAGGGGTGTACAATGAGCAGTTCTTC; cdr3_aa: CSVVETGVYNEQFF
d_call: NA; j_call: TRBJ2-2; v_call: TRBV5-1; clone_size: NA; cdr3_nt: TGCGCCAGCAGCTTGGTAGACGGGGACACCGGGGAGCTGTTTTTT; cdr3_aa: CASSLVDGDTGELFF
d_call: NA; j_call: TRBJ1-3; v_call: TRBV6-1; clone_size: NA; cdr3_nt: TGTGCCAGCAGTGAAGCGGTTGGGTACTCTGGAAACACCATATATTTT; cdr3_aa: CASSEAVGYSGNTIYF
d_call: TRBD2; j_call: TRBJ2-2; v_call: TRBV4-2; clone_size: NA; cdr3_nt: TGTGCCAGCAGCCAGTGGGGCGAGCGGGATACCGGGGAGCTGTTTTTT; cdr3_aa: CASSQWGERDTGELFF
d_call: NA; j_call: TRBJ2-2; v_call: TRBV7-3; clone_size: NA; cdr3_nt: TGTGCCAGCAGCTTTATGACCGGGGAGCTGTTTTTT; cdr3_aa: CASSFMTGELFF
d_call: NA; j_call: TRBJ2-7; v_call: TRBV2; clone_size: NA; cdr3_nt: TGTGCCAGCAGCGCGGGACAGCGCTACGAGCAGTACTTC; cdr3_aa: CASSAGQRYEQYF
d_call: NA; j_call: TRBJ2-3; v_call: TRBV6-1; clone_size: NA; cdr3_nt: TGTGCCAGCAGAGACCAGGGGGGGTTTCCAGATACGCAGTATTTT; cdr3_aa: CASRDQGGFPDTQYF
d_call: NA; j_call: TRBJ2-1; v_call: TRBV29-1; clone_size: NA; cdr3_nt: TGCAGCGTTCCCCCGGGGGCCGCCTCGGGCTACAATGAGCAGTTCTTC; cdr3_aa: CSVPPGAASGYNEQFF
d_call: TRBD1; j_call: TRBJ1-1; v_call: TRBV6-1; clone_size: NA; cdr3_nt: TGTGCCAGCAGTGTCTCTCAGGGGGCGACTGAAGCTTTCTTT; cdr3_aa: CASSVSQGATEAFF
d_call: TRBD2; j_call: TRBJ2-3; v_call: TRBV7-6; clone_size: NA; cdr3_nt: TGTGCCAGCAGCTGGGGAGGGAAGGTCGATACGCAGTATTTT; cdr3_aa: CASSWGGKVDTQYF
d_call: TRBD1; j_call: TRBJ1-4; v_call: TRBV15; clone_size: NA; cdr3_nt: TGTGCCACGAGACAGGGGAGGGTTGAAAAACTGTTTTTT; cdr3_aa: CATRQGRVEKLFF
d_call: NA; j_call: TRBJ1-3; v_call: TRBV25-1; clone_size: NA; cdr3_nt: TGTGCCAGCAGAGGACAGCACTCTGGAAACACCATATATTTT; cdr3_aa: CASRGQHSGNTIYF
d_call: TRBD2; j_call: TRBJ2-5; v_call: TRBV4-1; clone_size: few; cdr3_nt: TGCGCCAGCAGCCAAGGGGCTAGCGGGAGTATGGAGACCCAGTACTTC; cdr3_aa: CASSQGASGSMETQYF
d_call: NA; j_call: TRBJ2-3; v_call: TRBV19; clone_size: NA; cdr3_nt: TGTGCCAGTAGTATACGGCGGGGAGGAGAAGATACGCAGTATTTT; cdr3_aa: CASSIRRGGEDTQYF
d_call: NA; j_call: TRBJ2-4; v_call: TRBV19; clone_size: NA; cdr3_nt: TGTGCCAGTAGTACCCGGGGGAGCGGAAAAAACATTCAGTACTTC; cdr3_aa: CASSTRGSGKNIQYF
d_call: NA; j_call: TRBJ2-7; v_call: TRBV7-9; clone_size: NA; cdr3_nt: TGTGCCAGCAGCTTACAAGGGGCCTGGGAGTACTTC; cdr3_aa: CASSLQGAWEYF
d_call: NA; j_call: TRBJ2-2; v_call: TRBV9; clone_size: NA; cdr3_nt: TGTGCCAGCAGCCCTAGAGAGGGGACCAACACCGGGGAGCTGTTTTTT; cdr3_aa: CASSPREGTNTGELFF
d_call: TRBD2; j_call: TRBJ2-3; v_call: TRBV10-2; clone_size: NA; cdr3_nt: TGCGCCAGCAGGGGGACTAGCGGGAGATTAGATACGCAGTATTTT; cdr3_aa: CASRGTSGRLDTQYF
d_call: TRBD1; j_call: TRBJ2-5; v_call: TRBV5-1; clone_size: NA; cdr3_nt: TGCGCCAGCAGCTTCGACAGGGGGCGTGAGACCCAGTACTTC; cdr3_aa: CASSFDRGRETQYF
d_call: TRBD1; j_call: TRBJ2-7; v_call: TRBV5-4; clone_size: once; cdr3_nt: TGTGCCAGCAGCTGGGTGGCAGGGGGCGAGCAGTACTTC; cdr3_aa: CASSWVAGGEQYF
d_call: NA; j_call: TRBJ2-1; v_call: TRBV18; clone_size: NA; cdr3_nt: TGTGCCAGCTCACTACAGGGTTGGGCCGATGAGCAGTTCTTC; cdr3_aa: CASSLQGWADEQFF
d_call: TRBD1; j_call: TRBJ2-7; v_call: TRBV7-6; clone_size: NA; cdr3_nt: TGTGCCAGCAGCTTAGGGCAGGGGGCTGGCGAGCAGTACTTC; cdr3_aa: CASSLGQGAGEQYF
d_call: NA; j_call: TRBJ2-3; v_call: TRBV6-5; clone_size: NA; cdr3_nt: TGTGCCAGCAGTTACTCGGGTAGTGCACGCACAGATACGCAGTATTTT; cdr3_aa: CASSYSGSARTDTQYF
d_call: NA; j_call: TRBJ1-1; v_call: TRBV10-2; clone_size: NA; cdr3_nt: TGCGCCAGCAGTGGTGATCGCACTGAAGCTTTCTTT; cdr3_aa: CASSGDRTEAFF
d_call: TRBD2; j_call: TRBJ2-3; v_call: TRBV14; clone_size: NA; cdr3_nt: TGTGCCAGCAGCCAAGGGCTAGCGGGGGGGCCGGCAGATACGCAGTATTTT; cdr3_aa: CASSQGLAGGPADTQYF
d_call: NA; j_call: TRBJ2-7; v_call: TRBV2; clone_size: NA; cdr3_nt: TGTGCCAGCAGACTCCGGGACTCTAGCTCCTACGAGCAGTACTTC; cdr3_aa: CASRLRDSSSYEQYF
d_call: NA; j_call: TRBJ1-6; v_call: TRBV11-2; clone_size: NA; cdr3_nt: TGTGCCAGCAGCTTAGATCAAAGATCCTATAATTCACCCCTCCACTTT; cdr3_aa: CASSLDQRSYNSPLHF
d_call: TRBD2; j_call: TRBJ2-7; v_call: TRBV7-6; clone_size: NA; cdr3_nt: TGTGCCAGCAGCCTCCCCTGGGGCGGGAGCAACGAGCAGTACTTC; cdr3_aa: CASSLPWGGSNEQYF
d_call: NA; j_call: TRBJ1-1; v_call: TRBV20-1; clone_size: NA; cdr3_nt: TGCAGTGCCAGCGGGAGGACTGAAGCTTTCTTT; cdr3_aa: CSASGRTEAFF
d_call: TRBD2; j_call: TRBJ2-1; v_call: TRBV19; clone_size: NA; cdr3_nt: TGTGCCAGTAGCCGGACTAGCGGGTTCGACAATGAGCAGTTCTTC; cdr3_aa: CASSRTSGFDNEQFF
d_call: NA; j_call: TRBJ2-7; v_call: TRBV2; clone_size: NA; cdr3_nt: TGTGCCAGCAGGGCAGGGGTCTACGAGCAGTACTTC; cdr3_aa: CASRAGVYEQYF
d_call: NA; j_call: TRBJ1-1; v_call: TRBV28; clone_size: NA; cdr3_nt: TGTGCCAGCAGTTTATTATTCGCGGAAGCTTTCTTT; cdr3_aa: CASSLLFAEAFF
d_call: TRBD1; j_call: TRBJ1-3; v_call: TRBV29-1; clone_size: NA; cdr3_nt: TGCAGCGTTGAACAGGGGGATTCTGGAAACACCGTATATTTT; cdr3_aa: CSVEQGDSGNTVYF
d_call: NA; j_call: TRBJ1-6; v_call: TRBV28; clone_size: few; cdr3_nt: TGTGCCAGCAGTTTAGAGGGTAACTCCTATAATTCACCCCTCCACTTT; cdr3_aa: CASSLEGNSYNSPLHF
d_call: TRBD1; j_call: TRBJ1-3; v_call: TRBV29-1; clone_size: NA; cdr3_nt: TGCAGCGTGGGACAGGGCTCCTCTGGAAACACCATATATTTT; cdr3_aa: CSVGQGSSGNTIYF
d_call: NA; j_call: TRBJ2-3; v_call: TRBV19; clone_size: NA; cdr3_nt: TGTGCCAGTAGTGTCACGCCCAGCACAGATACGCAGTATTTT; cdr3_aa: CASSVTPSTDTQYF
d_call: TRBD1; j_call: TRBJ2-7; v_call: TRBV10-3; clone_size: NA; cdr3_nt: TGCGCCATCAGTGAATGGGACAGGTCCTACGAGCAGTACTTC; cdr3_aa: CAISEWDRSYEQYF
d_call: TRBD2; j_call: TRBJ2-1; v_call: TRBV6-5; clone_size: NA; cdr3_nt: TGTGCCAGCAGTCCTAGCGGGGGGGCCTGGAATGAGCAGTTCTTC; cdr3_aa: CASSPSGGAWNEQFF
d_call: NA; j_call: TRBJ2-5; v_call: TRBV5-4; clone_size: NA; cdr3_nt: TGTGCCAGCAGCTTGGCTGGCAGGGGTCGAGAGACCCAGTACTTC; cdr3_aa: CASSLAGRGRETQYF
d_call: NA; j_call: TRBJ1-5; v_call: TRBV30; clone_size: NA; cdr3_nt: TGTGCCTGGAGTCGGCATCAGCCCCAGCATTTT; cdr3_aa: CAWSRHQPQHF